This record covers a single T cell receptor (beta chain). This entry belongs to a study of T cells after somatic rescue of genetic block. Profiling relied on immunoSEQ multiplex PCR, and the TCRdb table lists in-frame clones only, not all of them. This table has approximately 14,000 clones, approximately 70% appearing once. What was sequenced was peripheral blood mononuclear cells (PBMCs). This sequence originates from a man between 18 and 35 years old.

The CDR3 loop reads CASSPFASGYLGEQFF. The DNA for the CDR3 is TGTGCCAGCAGTCCCTTCGCTAGCGGCTATCTAGGTGAGCAGTTCTTC. V usage is TRBV28 and J usage is TRBJ2-1, with 7 bases aligning to TRBD2. This CDR3 is built from 16 residues. Per germline, CDR1 MDHEN and CDR2 SYDVKM. With 5 bases clipped from V and 9 bases from J, the junction kept 16 bases outside the gene matches.